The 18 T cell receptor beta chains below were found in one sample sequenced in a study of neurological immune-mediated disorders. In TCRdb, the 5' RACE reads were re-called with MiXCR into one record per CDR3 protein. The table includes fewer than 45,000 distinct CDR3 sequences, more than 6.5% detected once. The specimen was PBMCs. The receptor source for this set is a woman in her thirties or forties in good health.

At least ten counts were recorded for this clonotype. Written as DNA, the CDR3 is TGTGCCAGCATCATGGACAGGGACAGCTATGGCTACACCTTC. This sequence encodes CASIMDRDSYGYTF. This rearrangement joins TRBV7-2 to TRBJ1-2; 8 positions match TRBD1. Trimming took 7 bases from V and 4 from J; bases not matched to a gene: 8. The germline CDR1 and CDR2 sequences are SGHTA and FQGNSA. The CDR3 consists of 14 residues. The full variable domain, with the rest looked up from reference TRBV7-2 and TRBJ1-2, is GAGVSQSPSNKVTEKGKDVELRCDPISGHTALYWYRQSLGQGLEFLIYFQGNSAPDKSGLPSDRFSAERTGGSVSTLTIQRTQQEDSAVYLCASIMDRDSYGYTFGSGTRLTVV.

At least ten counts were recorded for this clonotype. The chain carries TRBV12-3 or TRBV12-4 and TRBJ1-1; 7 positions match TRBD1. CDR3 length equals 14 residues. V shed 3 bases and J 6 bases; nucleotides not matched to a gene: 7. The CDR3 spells CASSFTGEMAEAFF. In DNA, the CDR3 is TGTGCCAGCAGTTTCACAGGGGAGATGGCTGAAGCTTTCTTT.

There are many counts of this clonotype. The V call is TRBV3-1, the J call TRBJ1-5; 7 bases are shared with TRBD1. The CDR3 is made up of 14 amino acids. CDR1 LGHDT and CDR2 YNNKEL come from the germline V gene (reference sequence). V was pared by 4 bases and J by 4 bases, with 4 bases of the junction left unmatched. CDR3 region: CASSPGQLNQPQHF. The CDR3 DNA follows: TGTGCCAGCAGCCCGGGACAGCTAAATCAGCCCCAGCATTTT. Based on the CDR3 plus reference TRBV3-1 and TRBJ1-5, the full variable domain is DTAVSQTPKYLVTQMGNDKSIKCEQNLGHDTMYWYKQDSKKFLKIMFSYNNKELIINETVPNRFSPKSPDKAHLNLHINSLELGDSAVYFCASSPGQLNQPQHFGDGTRLSIL.

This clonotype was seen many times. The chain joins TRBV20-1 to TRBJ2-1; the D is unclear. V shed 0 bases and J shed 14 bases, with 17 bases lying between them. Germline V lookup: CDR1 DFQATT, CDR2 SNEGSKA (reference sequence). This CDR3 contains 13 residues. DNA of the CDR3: TGCAGTGCTAGAGATCTCGGCGGCCCTACGGAGTTCTTC. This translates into CSARDLGGPTEFF.

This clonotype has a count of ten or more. CDR3 sequence (DNA): TGCGCCAGCAACCTGGGGGGGAGCGACAATGAGCAGTTCTTC. Translation gives CASNLGGSDNEQFF. The chain combines TRBV5-1 with TRBJ2-1; 7 bases fit TRBD2. The CDR3 length is 14 residues. Germline CDR1 and CDR2: SGHRS and YFSETQ. V shed 6 bases and J 5 bases; nucleotides not matched to a gene: 8. Drawing the rest from reference TRBV5-1 and TRBJ2-1, the complete variable domain is KAGVTQTPRYLIKTRGQQVTLSCSPISGHRSVSWYQQTPGQGLQFLFEYFSETQRNKGNFPGRFSGRQFSNSRSEMNVSTLELGDSALYLCASNLGGSDNEQFFGPGTRLTVL.

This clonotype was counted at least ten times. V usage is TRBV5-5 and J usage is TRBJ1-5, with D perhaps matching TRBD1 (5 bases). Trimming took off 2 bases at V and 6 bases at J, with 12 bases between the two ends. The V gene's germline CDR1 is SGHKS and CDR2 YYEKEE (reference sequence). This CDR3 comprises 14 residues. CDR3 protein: CASSLGRGTQPQHF. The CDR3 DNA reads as TGTGCCAGCAGCTTAGGTAGGGGAACTCAGCCCCAGCATTTT.

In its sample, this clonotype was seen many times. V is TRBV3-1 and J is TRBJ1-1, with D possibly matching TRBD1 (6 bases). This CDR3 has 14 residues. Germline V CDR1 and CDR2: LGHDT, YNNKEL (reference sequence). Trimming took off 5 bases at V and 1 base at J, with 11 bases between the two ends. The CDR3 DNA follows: TGTGCCAGCAGCTTGGGACACAAGAACACTGAAGCTTTCTTT. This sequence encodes CASSLGHKNTEAFF.

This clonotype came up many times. In DNA form, the CDR3 reads TGTGCCAGCAGTCCTACTGGACAGGGCTTTAACTATGGCTACACCTTC. This encodes CASSPTGQGFNYGYTF. The chain combines TRBV5-5 with TRBJ1-2; 8 nucleotides match TRBD1. Germline V gene sequence: CDR1 SGHKS, CDR2 YYEKEE (reference sequence). Germline trimming cut 5 bases from V and 1 base from J; bases unmatched to any gene: 10. There are 16 residues in the CDR3.

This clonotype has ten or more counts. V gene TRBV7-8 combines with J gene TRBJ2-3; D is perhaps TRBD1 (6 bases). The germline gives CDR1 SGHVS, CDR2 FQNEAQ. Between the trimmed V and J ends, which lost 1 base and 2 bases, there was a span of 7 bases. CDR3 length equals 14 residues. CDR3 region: CASSLGDITDTQYF. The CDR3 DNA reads TGTGCCAGCAGCTTAGGGGACATCACAGATACGCAGTATTTT.

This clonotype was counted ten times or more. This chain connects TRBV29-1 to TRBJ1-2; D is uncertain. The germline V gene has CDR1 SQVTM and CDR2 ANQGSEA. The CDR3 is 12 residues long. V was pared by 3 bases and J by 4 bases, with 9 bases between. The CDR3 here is CSVEESSYGYTF. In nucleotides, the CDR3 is TGCAGCGTTGAGGAGTCCAGCTATGGCTACACCTTC.

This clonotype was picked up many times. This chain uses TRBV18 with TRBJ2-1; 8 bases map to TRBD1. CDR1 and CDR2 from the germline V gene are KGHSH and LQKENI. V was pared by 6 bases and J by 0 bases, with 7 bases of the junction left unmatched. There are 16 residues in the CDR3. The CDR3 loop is CASSPLDRGSYNEQFF. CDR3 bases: TGTGCCAGCTCTCCTCTCGACAGGGGCTCCTACAATGAGCAGTTCTTC. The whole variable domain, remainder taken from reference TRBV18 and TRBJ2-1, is NAGVMQNPRHLVRRRGQEARLRCSPMKGHSHVYWYRQLPEEGLKFMVYLQKENIIDESGMPKERFSAEFPKEGPSILRIQQVVRGDSAAYFCASSPLDRGSYNEQFFGPGTRLTVL.

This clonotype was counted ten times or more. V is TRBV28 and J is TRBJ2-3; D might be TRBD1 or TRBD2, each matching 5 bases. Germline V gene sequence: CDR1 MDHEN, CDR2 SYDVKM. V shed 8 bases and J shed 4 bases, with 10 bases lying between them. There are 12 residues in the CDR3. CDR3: CASGTRADTQYF. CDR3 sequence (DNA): TGTGCCAGCGGGACCAGGGCAGATACGCAGTATTTT.

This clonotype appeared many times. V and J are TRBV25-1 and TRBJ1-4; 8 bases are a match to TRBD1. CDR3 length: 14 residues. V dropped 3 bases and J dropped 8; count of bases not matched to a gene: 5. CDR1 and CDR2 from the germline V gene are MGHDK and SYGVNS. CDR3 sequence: CASSEGQVREKLFF. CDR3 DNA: TGTGCCAGCAGTGAGGGACAGGTTCGAGAAAAACTGTTTTTT.

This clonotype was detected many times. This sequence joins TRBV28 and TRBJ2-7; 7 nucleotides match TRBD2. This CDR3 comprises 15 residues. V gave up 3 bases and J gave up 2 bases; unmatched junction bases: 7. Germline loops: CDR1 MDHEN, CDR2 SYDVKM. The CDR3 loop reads CASSFGRETAYEQYF. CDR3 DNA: TGTGCCAGCAGTTTCGGGCGGGAGACAGCCTACGAGCAGTACTTC.

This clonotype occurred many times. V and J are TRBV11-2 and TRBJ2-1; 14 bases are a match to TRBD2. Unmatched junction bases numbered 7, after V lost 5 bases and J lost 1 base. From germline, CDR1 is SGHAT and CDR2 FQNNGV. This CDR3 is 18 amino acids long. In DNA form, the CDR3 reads TGTGCCAGCAGCCCAGGACTAGCGGGAGGATTGTCCTACAATGAGCAGTTCTTC. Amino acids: CASSPGLAGGLSYNEQFF. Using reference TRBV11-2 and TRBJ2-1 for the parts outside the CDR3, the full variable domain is EAGVAQSPRYKIIEKRQSVAFWCNPISGHATLYWYQQILGQGPKLLIQFQNNGVVDDSQLPKDRFSAERLKGVDSTLKIQPAKLEDSAVYLCASSPGLAGGLSYNEQFFGPGTRLTVL.

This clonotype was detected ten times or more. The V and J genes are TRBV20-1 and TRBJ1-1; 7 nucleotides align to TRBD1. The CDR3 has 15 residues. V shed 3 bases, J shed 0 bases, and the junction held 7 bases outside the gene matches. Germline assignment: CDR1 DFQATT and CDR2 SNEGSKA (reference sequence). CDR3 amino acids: CSARPQGTVNTEAFF. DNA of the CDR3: TGCAGTGCTAGGCCCCAGGGGACAGTGAACACTGAAGCTTTCTTT.

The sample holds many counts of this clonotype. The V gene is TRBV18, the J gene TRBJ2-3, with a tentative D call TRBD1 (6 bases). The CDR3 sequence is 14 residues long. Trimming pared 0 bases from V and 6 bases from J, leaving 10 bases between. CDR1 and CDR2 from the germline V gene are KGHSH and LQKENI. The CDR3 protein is CASSPPRGHDTQYF. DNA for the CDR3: TGTGCCAGCTCACCACCCAGGGGCCACGATACGCAGTATTTT.

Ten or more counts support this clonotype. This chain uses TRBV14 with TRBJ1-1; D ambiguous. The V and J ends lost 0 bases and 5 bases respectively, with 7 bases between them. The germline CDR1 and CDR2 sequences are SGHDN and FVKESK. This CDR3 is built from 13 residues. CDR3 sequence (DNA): TGTGCCAGCAGCCAAGATCCCAGTACTGAAGCTTTCTTT. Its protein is CASSQDPSTEAFF.